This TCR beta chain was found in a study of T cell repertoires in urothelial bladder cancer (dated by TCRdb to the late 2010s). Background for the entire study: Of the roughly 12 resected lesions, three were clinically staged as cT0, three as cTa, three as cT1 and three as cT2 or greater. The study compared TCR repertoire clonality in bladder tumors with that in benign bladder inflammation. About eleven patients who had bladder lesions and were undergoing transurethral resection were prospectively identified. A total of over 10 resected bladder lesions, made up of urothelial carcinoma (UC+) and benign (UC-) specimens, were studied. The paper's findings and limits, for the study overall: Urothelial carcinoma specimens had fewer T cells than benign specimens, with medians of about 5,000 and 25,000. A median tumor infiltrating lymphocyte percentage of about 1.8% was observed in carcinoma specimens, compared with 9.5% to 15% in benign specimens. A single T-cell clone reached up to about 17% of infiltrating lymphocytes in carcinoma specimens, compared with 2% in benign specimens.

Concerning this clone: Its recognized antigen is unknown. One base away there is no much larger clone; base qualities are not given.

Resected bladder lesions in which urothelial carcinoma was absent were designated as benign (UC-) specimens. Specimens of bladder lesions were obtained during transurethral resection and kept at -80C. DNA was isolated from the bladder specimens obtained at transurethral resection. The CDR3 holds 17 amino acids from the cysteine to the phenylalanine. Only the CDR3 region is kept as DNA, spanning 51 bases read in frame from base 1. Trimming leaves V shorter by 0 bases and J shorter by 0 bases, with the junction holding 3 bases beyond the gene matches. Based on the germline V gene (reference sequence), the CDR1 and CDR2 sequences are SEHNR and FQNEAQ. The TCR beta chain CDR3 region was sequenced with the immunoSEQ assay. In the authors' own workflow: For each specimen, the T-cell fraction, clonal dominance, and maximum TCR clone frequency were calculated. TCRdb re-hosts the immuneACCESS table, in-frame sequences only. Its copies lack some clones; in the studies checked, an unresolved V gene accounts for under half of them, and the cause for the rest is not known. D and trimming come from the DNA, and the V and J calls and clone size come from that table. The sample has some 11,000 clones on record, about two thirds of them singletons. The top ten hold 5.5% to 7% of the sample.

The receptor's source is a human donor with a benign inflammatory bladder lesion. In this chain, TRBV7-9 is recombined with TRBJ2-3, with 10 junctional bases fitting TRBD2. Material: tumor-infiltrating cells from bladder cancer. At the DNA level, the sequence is TGTGCCAGCAGCTTAGCGAGCGGGGGGGTGAGCACAGATACGCAGTATTTT. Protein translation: CASSLASGGVSTDTQYF.